This TCR beta chain was retrieved from a study of Graves' ophthalmopathy and Graves' hyperthyroidism. About the research overall: Ahead of any treatment, peripheral blood was obtained at the initial diagnosis.

Findings of the study overall: Clonotypes were expanded in thyroid at above 0.001 frequency, and most also appeared in blood.

RNA transcripts served as template for amplifying TCR beta CDR3 sequences. Scientists carried out first-round RT-PCR using HTBI primers and then a second-round multiplex PCR. A single record per CDR3 protein comes from TCRdb applying MiXCR to the multiplex PCR reads. Of roughly 400,000 distinct CDR3 sequences in the sample, just over 15% were seen once. This clonotype was picked up many times. As yet, its antigen is unknown. Stable hyperthyroidism referred to disease that showed no ophthalmopathy within 18 months of follow-up. The TCR comes from a woman between 18 and 29 years old with stable Graves' hyperthyroidism. The specimen was peripheral blood.

The CDR3 sequence is CASSVTPSSYEQYF. Here the CDR3 DNA reads TGTGCCAGCAGTGTGACACCTAGCTCCTACGAGCAGTACTTC. V and J are TRBV25-1 and TRBJ2-7; D is unclear. Trimming removed 4 bases from V and 0 bases from J, with 10 bases in between. The CDR3 is made up of 14 amino acids. Looked up from germline, CDR1 is MGHDK and CDR2 is SYGVNS.